Presented here are 17 T cell receptor beta chains from one specimen sequenced in a study of blood T cells in healthy people across ages. Through a sample-barcoded 5' primer and a J-beta primer mix, a second PCR was run for roughly 6 to 11 cycles. In TCRdb, the 5' RACE reads were re-called with MiXCR into one record per CDR3 protein. The sample carries 450,000 to 700,000 distinct CDR3 sequences, 25% to 30% recorded once. Sample: blood. The receptors derive from a woman between 65 and 79 years old in good health.

The chain is built from TRBV28 and TRBJ2-5; TRBD2 agrees at 14 bases. The germline V gene has CDR1 MDHEN and CDR2 SYDVKM. J was trimmed by 5 bases and V by 8 bases; bases with no gene match: 10. The CDR3 length is 16 residues. The CDR3 DNA reads as TGTGCCAGCGGACTAGCGGGGGGTTCAGGAAGGGAGACCCAGTACTTC. It is translated as CASGLAGGSGRETQYF.

In this sample, this clonotype turned up a few times. The chain uses TRBV11-2 and TRBJ2-5; TRBD1 might be the D (5 bases). The J call may be faulty, since TRBJ2-7 better matches the DNA end. The CDR3 contains 13 residues. Germline CDR1 is SGHAT and CDR2 is FQNNGV. The DNA for the CDR3 is TGTGCCAGCAGCCCAGACAGAACCCACGAGCAGTACTTC. Protein: CASSPDRTHEQYF.

The rearrangement joins TRBV4-2 to TRBJ2-1; D is possibly TRBD1 (6 bases). The V and J ends lost 0 bases and 9 bases respectively, with 12 bases between them. The CDR3 is 14 amino acids. Germline-derived CDR1 and CDR2 are LGHNA and YNFKEQ. As DNA, the CDR3 is TGTGCCAGCAGCCAAGATCAGTGGGGGCGTGAGCAGTTCTTC. It is translated as CASSQDQWGREQFF.

This clonotype was counted ten times or more. V gene TRBV5-1 combines with J gene TRBJ2-5; 9 nucleotides align to TRBD2. Germline values: CDR1 SGHRS, CDR2 YFSETQ. The CDR3 has 16 amino acids. V shed 0 bases and J 1 base; nucleotides not matched to a gene: 4. DNA for the CDR3: TGCGCCAGCAGCTTGGTACTAGCGGGTCCCCAAGAGACCCAGTACTTC. Translating it yields CASSLVLAGPQETQYF.

V is TRBV5-1 and J is TRBJ2-5; 7 bases align to TRBD2. With V trimmed by 2 bases and J by 5 bases, 6 bases remained unmatched. CDR3 length: 14 residues. Germline V gene lookup returns CDR1 SGHRS and CDR2 YFSETQ. CDR3 loop: CASSLKGGKETQYF. CDR3 coding DNA: TGCGCCAGCAGCTTAAAGGGAGGGAAGGAGACCCAGTACTTC.

This sequence joins TRBV3-1 and TRBJ2-5; D remains unclear. The assigned J gene may be wrong: the sequence end matches TRBJ2-7 better. From germline, CDR1 is LGHDT and CDR2 YNNKEL (reference sequence). This CDR3 has 14 residues. As DNA, the CDR3 is TGTGCCTCTCGAGATGGCGCGAGCTCCTACGAGCAGTACTTC. Its protein is CASRDGASSYEQYF.

This clonotype showed up just a few times. The DNA of the CDR3 is TGTGCCAGCAGTTTAGGGGGGGTTCCCACAGATACGCAGTATTTT. It encodes CASSLGGVPTDTQYF. The V call is TRBV12-3 or TRBV12-4, the J call TRBJ2-3; TRBD2 is a possible D gene (6 bases). With 1 base removed from V and 2 bases from J, the gap between germline ends came to 10 bases. CDR3 length: 15 amino acids.

This rearrangement joins TRBV29-1 to TRBJ2-7; TRBD2 is a possible D gene (7 bases). Trimming pared 4 bases from V and 2 bases from J, leaving 18 bases between. The CDR3 is made up of 15 amino acids. Per the germline V gene, CDR1 is SQVTM and CDR2 is ANQGSEA. The CDR3 nucleotides are TGCAGCGTTGGGGGGGCAGGGAGGGCCCCCTACGAGCAGTACTTC. This encodes CSVGGAGRAPYEQYF.

This chain connects TRBV5-1 to TRBJ1-2, with 11 bases identical to TRBD1. This CDR3 spans 15 amino acids. Germline-derived CDR1 and CDR2 are SGHRS and YFSETQ. Trimming took 0 bases from V and 4 from J; bases not matched to a gene: 2. The CDR3 is CASSLAGQGAYGYTF. The DNA for the CDR3 is TGCGCCAGCAGCTTGGCTGGACAGGGGGCCTATGGCTACACCTTC.

This sequence joins TRBV4-1 and TRBJ1-2, with D hard to call. Germline-derived CDR1 and CDR2 are MGHRA and YSYEKL. The ends were cut back, 1 base at V and 4 bases at J, with 10 bases in the middle. The CDR3 sequence is 14 residues long. The CDR3 sequence is CASSQVEGPYGYTF. For the CDR3, the DNA is TGCGCCAGCAGCCAAGTGGAGGGCCCCTATGGCTACACCTTC.

This clonotype was observed a few times. The chain carries TRBV29-1 and TRBJ2-7; 14 bases align to TRBD2. The J call may be in error: the DNA end matches TRBJ2-1 better. The CDR3 runs to 15 residues. CDR1 is SQVTM, CDR2 ANQGSEA, per germline. The CDR3 region is CSVDRGTSGGLGQFF. CDR3 sequence (DNA): TGCAGCGTTGATAGAGGGACTAGCGGGGGTCTAGGGCAGTTCTTC.

This clonotype occurred a few times. This sequence joins TRBV29-1 and TRBJ2-1; D call uncertain. Per germline, CDR1 SQVTM and CDR2 ANQGSEA. The V end lost 4 bases, the J end lost 9 bases, and 7 bases lay between the germline ends. The CDR3 extends over 10 amino acids. This CDR3 reads CSVAVVEQFF. CDR3 nucleotides: TGCAGCGTTGCTGTTGTTGAGCAGTTCTTC.

The chain is built from TRBV30 and TRBJ2-3; D not certain. This CDR3 is built from 12 residues. Deletions cut 0 bases from V and 6 bases from J, with 7 bases between. Germline lookup yields CDR1 GTSNPN and CDR2 SVGIG (reference sequence). The CDR3 here is CAWSVSGDTQYF. In DNA form, the CDR3 reads TGTGCCTGGAGTGTAAGTGGGGATACGCAGTATTTT.

In this sample, this clonotype turned up a few times. The V gene is TRBV7-6, the J gene TRBJ2-5; D call uncertain. The CDR3 runs 12 residues. Germline V gene data show CDR1 as SGHVS and CDR2 as FNYEAQ. V lost 2 bases to trimming and J lost 5 bases, with 6 bases between them. CDR3 protein: CASSLYGETQYF. DNA of the CDR3: TGTGCCAGCAGCTTATATGGCGAGACCCAGTACTTC. Full variable domain (missing parts from reference TRBV7-6 and TRBJ2-5): GAGVSQSPRYKVTKRGQDVALRCDPISGHVSLYWYRQALGQGPEFLTYFNYEAQQDKSGLPNDRFSAERPEGSISTLTIQRTEQRDSAMYRCASSLYGETQYFGPGTRLLVL.

This clonotype has just a few counts. The CDR3 sequence is CAGQRFSGNTIYF. For the CDR3, the DNA is TGTGCCGGCCAGCGTTTTTCTGGAAACACCATATATTTT. This chain joins TRBV7-2 and TRBJ1-3; D call uncertain. V dropped 11 bases and J dropped 1 base, with 12 bases sitting between them. Germline CDR1 SGHTA, CDR2 FQGNSA. There are 13 residues in the CDR3.

In regard to this clonotype: One junction end disagrees with the germline gene, perhaps due to a read error. This chain uses TRBV6-1 with TRBJ1-1; 8 bases line up with TRBD1. CDR1 and CDR2 from the germline V gene are MNHNS and SASEGT. The CDR3 is 15 residues long. DNA for the CDR3: TGTGCCGGCAGTGAAAGTGGACAGGGTAACACTGAAGCTTTCTTT. Its translation is CAGSESGQGNTEAFF.

This rearrangement joins TRBV5-6 to TRBJ1-2; D not resolved. Trimming took off 4 bases at V and 7 bases at J, with 14 bases between the two ends. The germline CDR1 and CDR2 sequences are SGHDT and YYEEEE. This CDR3 region has 13 residues. CDR3 protein: CASSPPLEGGYTF. CDR3 nucleotide sequence: TGTGCCAGCAGCCCGCCTCTTGAGGGTGGCTACACCTTC. Drawing the rest from reference TRBV5-6 and TRBJ1-2, the complete variable domain is DAGVTQSPTHLIKTRGQQVTLRCSPKSGHDTVSWYQQALGQGPQFIFQYYEEEERQRGNFPDRFSGHQFPNYSSELNVNALLLGDSALYLCASSPPLEGGYTFGSGTRLTVV.